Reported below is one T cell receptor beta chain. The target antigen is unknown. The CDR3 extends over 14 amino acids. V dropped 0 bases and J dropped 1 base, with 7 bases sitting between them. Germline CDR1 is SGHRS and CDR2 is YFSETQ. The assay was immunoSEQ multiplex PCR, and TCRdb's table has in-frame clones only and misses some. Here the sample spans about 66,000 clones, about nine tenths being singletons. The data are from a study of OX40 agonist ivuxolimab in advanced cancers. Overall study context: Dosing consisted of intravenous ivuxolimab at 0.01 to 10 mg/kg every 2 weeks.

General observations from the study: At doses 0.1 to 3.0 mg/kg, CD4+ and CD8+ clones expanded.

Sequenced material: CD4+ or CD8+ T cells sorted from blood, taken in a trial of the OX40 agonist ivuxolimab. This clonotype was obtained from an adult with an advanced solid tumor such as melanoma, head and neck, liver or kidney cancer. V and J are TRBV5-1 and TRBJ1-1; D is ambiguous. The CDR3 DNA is TGCGCCAGCAGCTTGGTTTTAGGGAACACTGAAGCTTTCTTT. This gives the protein CASSLVLGNTEAFF.